The T cell receptor beta chain under discussion was sequenced for a study of early stage breast cancer tumors. About the research overall: Twelve of the 16 invasive tumors were ER+, PR+ and HER2-. Study findings and constraints: Most shared enriched TCRB sequences were commonly generated ones. Functional markers like CD4, CD8 and FOXP3 were missed in bulk sequencing.

As for this clone: What it binds is unknown.

The V and J ends lost 7 bases and 4 bases, in that order; junction bases with no gene match: 8. This CDR3 contains 15 residues. Per germline, CDR1 MNHEY and CDR2 SMNVEV (reference sequence). Each sample had two DNA replicates, 0.5 to 0.65 ug blood or about 1.4 ug tissue. Data came from immunoSEQ multiplex PCR; TCRdb stores just in-frame clones and leaves some out. The sample has around 31,000 clones, 70% to 75% seen once. This TCR was recovered from a person aged 25 to 39 with breast cancer. Sequencing was done on a sample of breast tumor tissue. This chain uses TRBV27 with TRBJ2-2, with 8 nucleotides matching TRBD2. The CDR3 DNA sequence: TGTGCCAGCACCCTGAGCGGGAGCGGCACCGGGGAGCTGTTTTTT. This sequence encodes CASTLSGSGTGELFF.